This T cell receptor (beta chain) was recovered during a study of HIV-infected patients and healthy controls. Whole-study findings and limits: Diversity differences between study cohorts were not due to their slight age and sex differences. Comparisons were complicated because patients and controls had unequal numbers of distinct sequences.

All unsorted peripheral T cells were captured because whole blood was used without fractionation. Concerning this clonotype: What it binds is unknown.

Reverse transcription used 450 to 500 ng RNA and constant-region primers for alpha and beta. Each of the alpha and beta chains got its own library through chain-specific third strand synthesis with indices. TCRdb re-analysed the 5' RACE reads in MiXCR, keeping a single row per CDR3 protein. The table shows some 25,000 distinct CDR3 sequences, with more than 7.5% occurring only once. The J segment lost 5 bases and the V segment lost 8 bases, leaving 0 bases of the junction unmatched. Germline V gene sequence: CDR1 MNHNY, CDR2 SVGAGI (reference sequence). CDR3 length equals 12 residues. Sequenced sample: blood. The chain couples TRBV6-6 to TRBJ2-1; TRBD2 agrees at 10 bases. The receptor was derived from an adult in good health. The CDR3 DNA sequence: TGTGCCAGCCTAGCGGGGGACAATGAGCAGTTCTTC. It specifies CASLAGDNEQFF.